These 3 T cell receptor beta chains share one sample of origin, sequenced in a study of PD-L1 blockade in urothelial cancer. Measured with immunoSEQ multiplex PCR; TCRdb has only the in-frame clones, and not every one. The repertoire holds about 38,000 clones, with 65% to 85% as singletons. Sequencing was performed on PBMCs, taken around atezolizumab (anti-PD-L1) treatment. These receptors originate from a man between 60 and 75 years old with urothelial cancer.

The chain uses TRBV5-1 and TRBJ2-7, with TRBD2 matching over 9 bases. The CDR3 totals 15 residues. Germline assignment: CDR1 SGHRS and CDR2 YFSETQ. V was pared by 4 bases and J by 12 bases, with 17 bases of the junction left unmatched. The CDR3, as DNA: TGCGCCAGCAGCGAGCGTAGCGGGGGCACCAGTCGAGTGTACTTC. Protein product: CASSERSGGTSRVYF.

The chain links TRBV4-2 to TRBJ2-1; the match to TRBD2 covers 14 bases. From germline, CDR1 is LGHNA and CDR2 YNFKEQ. The J segment lost 7 bases and the V segment lost 2 bases, leaving 25 bases of the junction unmatched. This CDR3 has 23 amino acids. The CDR3 is CASSQRRTGGFGVTSGGANEQFF. CDR3 bases: TGTGCCAGCAGCCAACGAAGGACAGGGGGCTTTGGGGTGACTAGCGGGGGGGCGAATGAGCAGTTCTTC.

CDR3 DNA: TGCAGCGTTGAAGCGGAAGGCGGGGGGGGGCTCTGGTACTTC. Protein sequence: CSVEAEGGGGLWYF. This sequence joins TRBV29-1 and TRBJ2-5; 9 bases are shared with TRBD2. CDR1 SQVTM and CDR2 ANQGSEA come from the germline V gene. The CDR3 runs to 14 residues. The V and J ends lost 1 base and 13 bases, in that order; junction bases with no gene match: 13.